These 30 T cell receptor beta chains originate from one sample sequenced in a study of shared clonotypes between healthy human individuals. The protocol was immunoSEQ multiplex PCR, while the TCRdb copy is restricted to in-frame clones and leaves out a portion. The sample shows about 450,000 clones, 70% to 80% of them seen only once. The specimen sequenced was PBMCs. These TCRs come from a woman in her forties in good health. Some clones in this sample may be carry-over from other donors' samples.

The chain recombines TRBV9 with TRBJ2-2; D possibly uses TRBD1 or TRBD2 (6 bases each). Trimming removed 6 bases at V and 3 bases at J, with 12 bases between. This CDR3 is built from 14 residues. Looked up from germline, CDR1 is SGDLS and CDR2 is YYNGEE. This chain's CDR3 is CASTGAGYTGELFF. CDR3 nucleotides: TGTGCCAGCACGGGGGCGGGCTACACCGGGGAGCTGTTTTTT.

The genes are TRBV29-1 and TRBJ2-2; D not certain. Germline loops: CDR1 SQVTM, CDR2 ANQGSEA. V was clipped by 5 bases and J by 0 bases, with 7 bases between them. The CDR3 extends over 13 amino acids. DNA of the CDR3: TGCAGCGTTCGGAAACCGAACACCGGGGAGCTGTTTTTT. Translating it yields CSVRKPNTGELFF.

In its sample, this clone was seen a few times. The chain couples TRBV7-8 to TRBJ2-7; 7 bases fit TRBD2. J lost 3 bases, V lost 0 bases, and 2 bases had no gene match. Germline CDR1 and CDR2: SGHVS and FQNEAQ. CDR3 length equals 14 residues. The CDR3 loop is CASSLAGRGYEQYF. The CDR3 coding sequence is TGTGCCAGCAGCTTAGCAGGGAGGGGCTACGAGCAGTACTTC.

V gene TRBV27 combines with J gene TRBJ2-7; D possibly corresponds to TRBD2 (6 bases). In germline, CDR1 is MNHEY, CDR2 SMNVEV (reference sequence). CDR3 size: 16 residues. With 2 bases removed from V and 3 bases from J, the gap between germline ends came to 17 bases. CDR3 in amino acids: CASSLLRTTINYEQYF. DNA of the CDR3: TGTGCCAGCAGTTTACTGAGGACTACCATAAACTACGAGCAGTACTTC.

This chain joins TRBV7-9 and TRBJ2-5, with 8 bases matching TRBD1. Germline CDR1 and CDR2: SEHNR and FQNEAQ (reference sequence). J gave up 5 bases and V 4 bases, and 9 bases lay outside the gene matches. The CDR3 runs to 15 residues. CDR3 sequence (DNA): TGTGCCAGCAGCTCGAGGACAGGGACTTCGGAGACCCAGTACTTC. This gives the protein CASSSRTGTSETQYF.

The table lists this clone with a few counts. V and J are TRBV30 and TRBJ1-5, with D possibly being TRBD1 (6 bases). Germline lookup yields CDR1 GTSNPN and CDR2 SVGIG (reference sequence). The CDR3 has 16 residues. V was trimmed by 0 bases and J by 6 bases, leaving 18 bases between them. CDR3 in amino acids: CAWSVRLGGAGQPQHF. The CDR3 nucleotides read TGTGCCTGGAGTGTAAGGTTGGGGGGGGCTGGTCAGCCCCAGCATTTT.

V usage is TRBV2 and J usage is TRBJ2-6; no clear D gene. Trimming took 7 bases from V and 1 from J, leaving 8 bases between them. This CDR3 contains 14 residues. Germline V CDR1 and CDR2: SNHLY, FYNNEI. The CDR3 sequence is CASKQESGANVLTF. The CDR3 DNA reads TGTGCCAGCAAGCAGGAATCTGGGGCCAACGTCCTGACTTTC.

The chain joins TRBV7-2 to TRBJ2-1, with TRBD2 identical over 11 bases. Trimming at V came to 5 bases and at J to 6 bases, leaving 3 bases not matched to a gene. The germline V gene has CDR1 SGHTA and CDR2 FQGNSA. The CDR3 is 14 amino acids. The CDR3 loop reads CASSTSGSGNEQFF. The DNA for the CDR3 is TGTGCCAGCAGCACTAGCGGGAGCGGCAATGAGCAGTTCTTC.

The chain combines TRBV7-2 with TRBJ2-5; possibly TRBD2 for D (7 bases). The V end lost 1 base, the J end lost 1 base, and 13 bases lay between the germline ends. The CDR3 is 16 residues long. Germline loops: CDR1 SGHTA, CDR2 FQGNSA. In nucleotides, the CDR3 is TGTGCCAGCAGCTTAGGGGGGGGCGCCCCCCAAGAGACCCAGTACTTC. Protein product: CASSLGGGAPQETQYF.

This clone was seen only a few times. The DNA of the CDR3 is TGTGCCAGCAGTGCAGACAGGTTCTATACTGGCTACACCTTC. Amino acid sequence: CASSADRFYTGYTF. The V call is TRBV27, the J call TRBJ1-2; D might be TRBD1 (6 bases). The CDR3 has 14 residues. With 5 bases removed from V and 7 bases from J, the gap between germline ends came to 17 bases. Germline lookup yields CDR1 MNHEY and CDR2 SMNVEV (reference sequence).

This clone was picked up one time. V is TRBV2 and J is TRBJ1-1; weak D call: TRBD1 (5 bases). The germline CDR1 and CDR2 sequences are SNHLY and FYNNEI. V was pared by 4 bases and J by 3 bases, with 15 bases between. This CDR3 comprises 15 residues. CDR3 nucleotide sequence: TGTGCCAGCAGTGTAGGGGATAGTCGCGACACTGAAGCTTTCTTT. The encoded protein is CASSVGDSRDTEAFF. Variable domain in full (rest from reference TRBV2 and TRBJ1-1): EPEVTQTPSHQVTQMGQEVILRCVPISNHLYFYWYRQILGQKVEFLVSFYNNEISEKSEIFDDQFSVERPDGSNFTLKIRSTKLEDSAMYFCASSVGDSRDTEAFFGQGTRLTVV.

The chain carries TRBV18 and TRBJ2-1; 10 bases agree with TRBD1. The J segment lost 4 bases and the V segment lost 3 bases, leaving 0 bases of the junction unmatched. The CDR3 is 14 amino acids. Germline loops: CDR1 KGHSH, CDR2 LQKENI. DNA for the CDR3: TGTGCCAGCTCACCGGGACAGGGGTACAATGAGCAGTTCTTC. Amino acid sequence: CASSPGQGYNEQFF.

Of note for this clone: The sample contains more than one DNA sequence encoding this CDR3. V and J are TRBV28 and TRBJ1-1; D is possibly TRBD1 (5 bases). This CDR3 is built from 13 residues. V was pared by 1 base and J by 5 bases, with 8 bases between. Germline V gene sequence: CDR1 MDHEN, CDR2 SYDVKM. For the CDR3, the DNA is TGTGCCAGCAGTTTATTGGGGGGGACTGAAGCTTTCTTT. It yields the protein CASSLLGGTEAFF. The full variable domain, in which reference TRBV28 and TRBJ1-1 provide the parts outside the CDR3, is DVKVTQSSRYLVKRTGEKVFLECVQDMDHENMFWYRQDPGLGLRLIYFSYDVKMKEKGDIPEGYSVSREKKERFSLILESASTNQTSMYLCASSLLGGTEAFFGQGTRLTVV.

The chain couples TRBV28 to TRBJ2-7; 8 nucleotides match TRBD1. This CDR3 comprises 16 residues. V lost 5 bases to trimming and J lost 3 bases; unmatched junction nucleotides: 12. Germline V gene lookup returns CDR1 MDHEN and CDR2 SYDVKM. CDR3 coding DNA: TGTGCCAGCAGTCCAGGGGGGAACAGGGGGTTCTACGAGCAGTACTTC. Its translation is CASSPGGNRGFYEQYF.

The genes are TRBV7-2 and TRBJ1-2, with 7 bases matching TRBD1. The germline CDR1 and CDR2 sequences are SGHTA and FQGNSA. The CDR3 is 15 amino acids. Trimming removed 3 bases from V and 4 bases from J; junction bases left unmatched: 8. The CDR3 is CASSLGTDALYGYTF. The CDR3 nucleotides read TGTGCCAGCAGCTTGGGGACAGACGCCCTCTATGGCTACACCTTC.

J is TRBJ1-1 and V is TRBV2; D is uncertain. Between the trimmed V and J ends, which lost 3 bases and 1 base, there was a span of 6 bases. In germline, CDR1 is SNHLY, CDR2 FYNNEI. The length of the CDR3 is 13 residues. The CDR3 here is CASSEGWNTEAFF. CDR3 DNA sequence: TGTGCCAGCAGTGAGGGGTGGAACACTGAAGCTTTCTTT. Supplemented by reference TRBV2 and TRBJ1-1, the full variable domain reads EPEVTQTPSHQVTQMGQEVILRCVPISNHLYFYWYRQILGQKVEFLVSFYNNEISEKSEIFDDQFSVERPDGSNFTLKIRSTKLEDSAMYFCASSEGWNTEAFFGQGTRLTVV.

This chain uses TRBV15 with TRBJ2-1; the match to TRBD2 covers 7 bases. This CDR3 has 15 amino acids. Germline trimming cut 1 base from V and 8 bases from J; bases unmatched to any gene: 8. Germline V lookup: CDR1 LNHNV, CDR2 YYDKDF (reference sequence). CDR3 region: CATSRGSGRWDEQFF. The CDR3 DNA reads as TGTGCCACCAGCAGAGGTAGCGGGCGCTGGGATGAGCAGTTCTTC.

The chain is built from TRBV19 and TRBJ2-7, with TRBD2 identical over 7 bases. This CDR3 comprises 13 residues. V dropped 4 bases and J dropped 6; count of bases not matched to a gene: 6. CDR1 and CDR2 from the germline V gene are LNHDA and SQIVND (reference sequence). Here the CDR3 DNA reads TGTGCCAGTAGTAACGGACTAGTATTCGAGCAGTACTTC. Translated: CASSNGLVFEQYF. Together with reference TRBV19 and TRBJ2-7, the CDR3 gives the full variable domain: DGGITQSPKYLFRKEGQNVTLSCEQNLNHDAMYWYRQDPGQGLRLIYYSQIVNDFQKGDIAEGYSVSREKKESFPLTVTSAQKNPTAFYLCASSNGLVFEQYFGPGTRLTVT.

In its sample, this clone was seen many times. The J gene is TRBJ2-7, the V gene TRBV2; D possibly corresponds to TRBD1 (5 bases). The CDR3 consists of 13 residues. Trimming took off 5 bases at V and 6 bases at J, with 14 bases between the two ends. In germline, CDR1 is SNHLY, CDR2 FYNNEI. The CDR3 DNA reads TGTGCCAGCAGTCGACAACCAGGGATCGAGCAGTACTTC. Its translation: CASSRQPGIEQYF.

The rearrangement uses TRBV5-1 and TRBJ1-1; TRBD1 aligns across 7 bases. V lost 1 base to trimming and J lost 5 bases; unmatched junction nucleotides: 11. The CDR3 runs to 16 residues. The germline CDR1 and CDR2 sequences are SGHRS and YFSETQ. The CDR3 sequence is CASSLRPQGEGTEAFF. The CDR3 DNA is TGCGCCAGCAGCTTGAGACCCCAGGGGGAAGGGACTGAAGCTTTCTTT.

As concerns this clone: One end of the junction is discordant with germline, which a read error may explain. J is TRBJ2-5 and V is TRBV30; D unresolved. Germline loops: CDR1 GTSNPN, CDR2 SVGIG (reference sequence). The length of the CDR3 is 11 residues. Here the CDR3 DNA reads TGTGCCTGGAGCCTACAAGGGACCCAGTACTTC. It codes for CAWSLQGTQYF. The full variable domain, completed using reference TRBV30 and TRBJ2-5, is SQTIHQWPATLVQPVGSPLSLECTVEGTSNPNLYWYRQAAGRGLQLLFYSVGIGQISSEVPQNLSASRPQDRQFILSSKKLLLSDSGFYLCAWSLQGTQYFGPGTRLLVL.

This clone was recorded a few times. This chain joins TRBV2 and TRBJ2-5, with a possible D match to TRBD2 (5 bases). Per the germline V gene, CDR1 is SNHLY and CDR2 is FYNNEI. V shed 4 bases and J shed 4 bases, with 19 bases lying between them. The CDR3 contains 16 residues. CDR3 loop: CASSGGNPRGRETQYF. The CDR3 DNA sequence: TGTGCCAGCAGTGGGGGTAACCCTCGGGGTCGAGAGACCCAGTACTTC.

This chain joins TRBV27 and TRBJ1-2; D remains unclear. The CDR3 consists of 15 residues. The germline V gene encodes CDR1 MNHEY and CDR2 SMNVEV (reference sequence). V gave up 0 bases and J gave up 2 bases, with 10 bases separating them. The CDR3 nucleotides are TGTGCCAGCAGTTTATCGCCCGGGTCGAACTATGGCTACACCTTC. It is translated as CASSLSPGSNYGYTF.

The J gene is TRBJ1-1, the V gene TRBV7-3; maybe TRBD1 (5 bases). Germline-derived CDR1 and CDR2 are SGHTA and FQGTGA. This CDR3 comprises 16 residues. The V end lost 4 bases, the J end lost 3 bases, and 18 bases lay between the germline ends. The chain's CDR3 is CASSSGLRVEDTEAFF. The CDR3 coding sequence is TGTGCCAGCAGCTCGGGGCTCAGGGTTGAGGACACTGAAGCTTTCTTT.

J is TRBJ2-1 and V is TRBV7-2, with D tentatively TRBD1 or TRBD2 (5 bases each). Trimming took 5 bases from V and 10 from J, leaving 12 bases between them. CDR3 length: 12 residues. Germline CDR1 SGHTA, CDR2 FQGNSA. This chain's CDR3 is CASSRGRDEQFF. CDR3 nucleotides: TGTGCCAGCAGCAGGGGACGGGACGAGCAGTTCTTC.

The chain couples TRBV5-1 to TRBJ2-7; D ambiguous. Trimming left V 0 bases short and J 2 bases short, with 9 bases between. CDR3 length: 14 residues. Germline V gene data show CDR1 as SGHRS and CDR2 as YFSETQ. CDR3 sequence: CASSLGTDPYEQYF. In DNA, the CDR3 is TGCGCCAGCAGCTTGGGCACGGACCCCTACGAGCAGTACTTC.

The sample holds one count of this clone. The V gene is TRBV28, the J gene TRBJ2-7, with no clear D. This CDR3 spans 17 amino acids. The V end lost 5 bases, the J end lost 0 bases, and 20 bases lay between the germline ends. Germline V gene lookup returns CDR1 MDHEN and CDR2 SYDVKM. The CDR3 here is CASSATPPTRVSYEQYF. The CDR3, as DNA: TGTGCCAGCAGTGCTACACCCCCCACCCGGGTCTCCTACGAGCAGTACTTC.

The rearrangement joins TRBV11-2 to TRBJ1-2; 10 bases are a match to TRBD1. The CDR3 length is 16 residues. J gave up 0 bases and V 2 bases, and 3 bases lay outside the gene matches. Germline V gives CDR1 SGHAT, CDR2 FQNNGV. The CDR3 DNA reads TGTGCCAGCAGCTTAAGAGGACAGGGGGCTAACTATGGCTACACCTTC. Translation gives CASSLRGQGANYGYTF.

The gene calls are TRBV19 and TRBJ2-5; D is unresolved. Trimming pared 4 bases from V and 4 bases from J, leaving 13 bases between. Germline CDR1 is LNHDA and CDR2 is SQIVND (reference sequence). The CDR3 has 14 amino acids. The chain's CDR3 is CASSNGPGPETQYF. The CDR3 coding sequence is TGTGCCAGTAGTAACGGACCCGGGCCAGAGACCCAGTACTTC.

The chain recombines TRBV29-1 with TRBJ2-1, with TRBD1 matching 9 bases. This CDR3 spans 15 amino acids. The trim removed 3 bases at V and 4 bases at J, leaving 7 bases unmatched. CDR1 SQVTM and CDR2 ANQGSEA come from the germline V gene. The DNA for the CDR3 is TGCAGCGTTGATGCTCGGACAGGGGATTACAATGAGCAGTTCTTC. This sequence encodes CSVDARTGDYNEQFF.